This T cell receptor beta chain was profiled in a study of T cell clonality in common variable immunodeficiency. Study-level findings and limits: In common variable immunodeficiency, TCR beta chains reportedly carried fewer deletions and N-nucleotide insertions. Links between repertoire features and CVID complications were heterogeneity-limited. Shared TCRbeta clones were fewer between CVID subjects than controls.

The CDR3 has 15 residues. In germline, CDR1 is SEHNR, CDR2 FQNEAQ (reference sequence). The table lists this clone with a few counts. What it binds is unknown. One junction end disagrees with the germline gene, perhaps due to a read error. The CDR3 is cut off 3 residues early in the read; its end comes from the germline J gene. This table comes from immunoSEQ multiplex PCR, and its TCRdb copy is limited to in-frame clones, with some not included. The sample has about 32,000 clones, none seen only once. This chain connects TRBV7-9 to TRBJ1-4, with D unresolved. This receptor was taken from a human donor with common variable immunodeficiency. Sequencing input: peripheral blood mononuclear cells. The chain's CDR3 is CASSLVRNLNEELFF. CDR3 DNA, as far as it was read: TGTGCCAGCAGCTTAGTCCGAAATCTAAATGAAGAA. The full variable domain, in which reference TRBV7-9 and TRBJ1-4 provide the parts outside the CDR3, is DTGVSQNPRHKITKRGQNVTFRCDPISEHNRLYWYRQTLGQGPEFLTYFQNEAQLEKSRLLSDRFSAERPKGSFSTLEIQRTEQGDSAMYLCASSLVRNLNEELFFGSGTQLSVL.